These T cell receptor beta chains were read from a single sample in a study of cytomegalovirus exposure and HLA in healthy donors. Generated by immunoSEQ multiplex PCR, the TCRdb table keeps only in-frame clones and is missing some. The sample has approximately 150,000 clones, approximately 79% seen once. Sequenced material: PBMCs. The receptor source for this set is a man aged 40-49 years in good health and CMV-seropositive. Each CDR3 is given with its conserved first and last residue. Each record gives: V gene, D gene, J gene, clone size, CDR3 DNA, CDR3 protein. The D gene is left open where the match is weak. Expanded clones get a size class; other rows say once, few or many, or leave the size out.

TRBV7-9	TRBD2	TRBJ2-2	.	TGTGCCAGCAGCTTCCTTCGGGAGGTCGATTACACCGGGGAGCTGTTTTTT	CASSFLREVDYTGELFF
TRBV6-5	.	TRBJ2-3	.	TGTGGCGTGGGAGGCGCCGAAAGGGTTACAGATACGCAGTATTTT	CGVGGAERVTDTQYF
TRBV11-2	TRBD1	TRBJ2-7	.	TGTGCCAGCAGCTTAGTCGGGACAGGGTACGAGCAGTACTTC	CASSLVGTGYEQYF
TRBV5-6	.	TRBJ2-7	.	TGTGCCAGCAACCCAGGTGGCAGATCCTACGAGCAGTACTTC	CASNPGGRSYEQYF
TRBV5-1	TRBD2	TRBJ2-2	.	TGCGCCAGCAGCTTGAGACTAGCGGCGAACACCGGGGAGCTGTTTTTT	CASSLRLAANTGELFF
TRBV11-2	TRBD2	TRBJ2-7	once	TGTGCCAGCAGCCAGTCCCGAACAGCGGGACGCTCATACGAGCAGTACTTC	CASSQSRTAGRSYEQYF
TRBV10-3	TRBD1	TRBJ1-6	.	TGTGCCACGACAGGGATTGTCAATTCACCCCTCCACTTT	CATTGIVNSPLHF
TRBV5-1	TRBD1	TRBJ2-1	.	TGCGCCAGCAGCTGGCGACAGGGTGGTTACAATGAGCAGTTCTTC	CASSWRQGGYNEQFF
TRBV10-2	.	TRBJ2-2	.	TGCGCCATTTCGGACAAAAACACCGGGGAGCTGTTTTTT	CAISDKNTGELFF
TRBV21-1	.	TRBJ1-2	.	TGTGCCAGCAGCAAAGGCGGGGGGGGTAAGGGTGTAGTTACGGGCTACACCTTC	CASSKGGGGKGVVTGYTF
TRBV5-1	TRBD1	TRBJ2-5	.	TGCGCCAGCAGCTTGGATACAGGGGCTCAAGAGACCCAGTACTTC	CASSLDTGAQETQYF
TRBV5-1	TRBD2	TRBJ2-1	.	TGCGCCAGCAGCGGCACTAGCGGCCAAATCTCCTACAATGAGCAGTTCTTC	CASSGTSGQISYNEQFF
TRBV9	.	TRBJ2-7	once	TGTGCCAGCAGTGCGGACGGAGGAGGTTACGAGCAGTACTTC	CASSADGGGYEQYF
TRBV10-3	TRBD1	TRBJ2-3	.	TGTGCCATCAGACCGGGACAGAACACAGATACGCAGTATTTT	CAIRPGQNTDTQYF
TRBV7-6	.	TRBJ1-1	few	TGTGCCAGCAGCTTAGCGGGACGTTCGGGAGGTGAAGCTTTCTTT	CASSLAGRSGGEAFF
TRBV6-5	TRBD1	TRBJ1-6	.	TGTGCCAGCAGTTACACGGGACAGGGAGGTAGATCACCCCTCCACTTT	CASSYTGQGGRSPLHF
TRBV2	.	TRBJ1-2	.	TGTGCCAGCGCGGGACCCTTTGGCTACACCTTC	CASAGPFGYTF
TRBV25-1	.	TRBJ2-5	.	TGTGCCAGCAGCGACAGAATCCCCGGACGGGAGACCCAGTACTTC	CASSDRIPGRETQYF
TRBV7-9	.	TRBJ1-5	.	TGTGCCACCACGGAGGGCAGCAATCAGCCCCAGCATTTT	CATTEGSNQPQHF
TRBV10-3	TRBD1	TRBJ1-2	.	TGTGCCATCAGTGAAGGGAAAGGGGGCAGGGATGGCTACACCTTC	CAISEGKGGRDGYTF
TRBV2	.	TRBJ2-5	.	TGTGCCAGCACCATAGAGAGGGGGGGGGAGACCCAGTACTTC	CASTIERGGETQYF
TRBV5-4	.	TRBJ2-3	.	TGTGCCAGCAGCTCCGGGACTTTTAGCACAGATACGCAGTATTTT	CASSSGTFSTDTQYF
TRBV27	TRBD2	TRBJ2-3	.	TGTGCCAGCAGTGCCTACTCTGGGCTAGCGGTAAGCACAGATACGCAGTATTTT	CASSAYSGLAVSTDTQYF
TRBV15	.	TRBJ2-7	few	TGTGCCACCAGCAGAGATACGGGGAGATACGAGCAGTACTTC	CATSRDTGRYEQYF
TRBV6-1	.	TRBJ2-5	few	TGTGCCAGCGATCCTTGGGGCTCCCAAGAGACCCAGTACTTC	CASDPWGSQETQYF
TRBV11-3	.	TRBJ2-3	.	TGTGCCAGCAGCTTAGGTAGCTTAGGAGATACGCAGTATTTT	CASSLGSLGDTQYF
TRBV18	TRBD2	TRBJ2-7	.	TGTGCCAGCTCATTTAGCGGGAGTCCCGCCAAGCAGTACTTC	CASSFSGSPAKQYF
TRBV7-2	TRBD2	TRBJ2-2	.	TGTGCCAGCAGCCTAGCGGGGCTAGCGGCGAACACCGGGGAGCTGTTTTTT	CASSLAGLAANTGELFF
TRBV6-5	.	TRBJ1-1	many	TGTGCCAGCAGTTACGCGGCTGAAGCTTTCTTT	CASSYAAEAFF
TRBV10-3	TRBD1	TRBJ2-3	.	TGTGCCATCAGGGGGGACAGGTTGCCAGATACGCAGTATTTT	CAIRGDRLPDTQYF
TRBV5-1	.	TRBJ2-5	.	TGCGCCAGCAGCTTGGGAGTAGGGGCCTTGGTGGAGACCCAGTACTTC	CASSLGVGALVETQYF
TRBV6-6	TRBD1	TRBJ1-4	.	TGTGCCAGCAGAGACTCGGGACAGAGAGAAAAACTGTTTTTT	CASRDSGQREKLFF
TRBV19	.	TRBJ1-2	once	TGTGCCAGTAGTACCCCTGGGGGGGGGTGGACAGAGACGGGGGGCTATGGCTACACCTTC	CASSTPGGGWTETGGYGYTF
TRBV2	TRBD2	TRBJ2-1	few	TGTGCCAGCAGCGGGAGGGGCGGCCCCCCCAATGAGCAGTTCTTC	CASSGRGGPPNEQFF
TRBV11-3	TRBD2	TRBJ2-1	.	TGTGCCAGCCGTATAGCGGGAGGACCCGGCGGGGAGCAGTTCTTC	CASRIAGGPGGEQFF
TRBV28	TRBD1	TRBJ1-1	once	TGTGCCAGCAGCCCTCCTGACAGGGGGAACACTGAAGCTTTCTTT	CASSPPDRGNTEAFF
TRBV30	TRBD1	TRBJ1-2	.	TGTGCCTGGAGTACAGGGGACTATGGCTACACCTTC	CAWSTGDYGYTF
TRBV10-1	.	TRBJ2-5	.	TGCGCCAGCAGTGAGAACGGAGGGACCCAGTACTTC	CASSENGGTQYF
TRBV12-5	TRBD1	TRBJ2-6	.	TGTGCTAGTGGGGGGGACAGGGGACTCTCTGGGGCCAACGTCCTGACTTTC	CASGGDRGLSGANVLTF
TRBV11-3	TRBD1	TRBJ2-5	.	TGTGCCAGCAGCTACCAAAATTACAGGGGCGTAGAGACCCAGTACTTC	CASSYQNYRGVETQYF
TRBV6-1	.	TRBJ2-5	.	TGTGCCAGCAGTGACGAGCGGGCCCGGGGAGAGACCCAGTACTTC	CASSDERARGETQYF
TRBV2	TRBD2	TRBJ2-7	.	TGTGCCAGCAGAGGACTAGCGGGAGGGCCCTACGAGCAGTACTTC	CASRGLAGGPYEQYF
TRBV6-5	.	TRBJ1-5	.	TGTGCCAGCAGCTACCTCCCGGGTAGCAATCAGCCCCAGCATTTT	CASSYLPGSNQPQHF
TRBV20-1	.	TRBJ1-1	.	TGCAGTGCTAGAGATAGAGGTGAAGCTTTCTTT	CSARDRGEAFF
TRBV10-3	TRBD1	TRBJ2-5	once	TGTGCCATTTCCGCTAATTCACAGGGGGCGCGAGAGACCCAGTACTTC	CAISANSQGARETQYF
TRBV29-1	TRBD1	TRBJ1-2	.	TGCAGCGTAAGAGTCCCGACAGGGGGGAATGGCTACACCTTC	CSVRVPTGGNGYTF
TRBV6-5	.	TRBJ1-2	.	TGTGCCAGCAGTCAAAGGGGTGGCTATGGCTACACCTTC	CASSQRGGYGYTF
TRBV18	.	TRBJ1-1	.	TGTGCCAGCGCGTATCTGCTACAGGAGGGGAACACTGAAGCTTTCTTT	CASAYLLQEGNTEAFF
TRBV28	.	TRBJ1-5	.	TGTGCCAGCAGACAGGGACCGAATCAGCCCCAGCATTTT	CASRQGPNQPQHF
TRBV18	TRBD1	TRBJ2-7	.	TGTGCCAGCTCACAGGACAGGGGATTGAAGCAGTACTTC	CASSQDRGLKQYF
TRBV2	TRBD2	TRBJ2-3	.	TGTGCCAGCAGGGAGACTAGCGGGAGGGGGGCAGATACGCAGTATTTT	CASRETSGRGADTQYF
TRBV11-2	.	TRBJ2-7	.	TGTGCCAGCAGCTCCCCCTCACAGGGCGGTTTCCCCTACGAGCAGTACTTC	CASSSPSQGGFPYEQYF
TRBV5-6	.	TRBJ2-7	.	TGTGCCAGCAGCTTCGGACAGTTTGGAACTCACGAGCAGTACTTC	CASSFGQFGTHEQYF